A selection of T cell receptor beta chains follows, all from one sample in a study of T cells after yellow fever vaccination. MiXCR, applied by TCRdb to the 5' RACE reads, yields one record per CDR3 protein. Of roughly 340,000 distinct CDR3 sequences listed, approximately 3.9% are singletons. The sequences come from PBMCs, collected 5 days after the yellow fever booster vaccination. The receptor set was obtained from a man aged 18-30 years who received the YFV17D yellow fever vaccine. CDR3s include the opening cysteine and the closing phenylalanine or tryptophan. D genes are given only for firm matches. The size field is filled for only some rows; it gives once, few, many or a size class.

>TRBJ2-2|few|TRBV7-7|NA
TGTGCGATTCAGAGACAGAACACCGGGGAGCTGTTTTTT
CAIQRQNTGELFF
>TRBJ2-7|few|TRBV5-1|TRBD1
TGCGCCAGCAGCTTGGTAGTGGGGACAGGCATATCCGTGCAGTACTTC
CASSLVVGTGISVQYF
>TRBJ1-2|few|TRBV6-2/TRBV6-3|NA
TGTGCCAGCAGCGCTACCAGGGGCAGCTATGGCTACACCTTC
CASSATRGSYGYTF
>TRBJ2-3|few|TRBV3-1|NA
TGTGCCAGCAGCCAAGAGTGGGGGCGCGGGGATACGCAGTATTTT
CASSQEWGRGDTQYF
>TRBJ1-1|few|TRBV28|NA
TGTGCCAGCAGTTTGGTTATAGCGACTGAAGCTTTCTTT
CASSLVIATEAFF
>TRBJ1-1|many|TRBV18|NA
TGTGCCAGCTCACCTCTGGGTCCCCGGGGAACTGAAGCTTTCTTT
CASSPLGPRGTEAFF
>TRBJ2-3|few|TRBV5-4|TRBD2
TGTGCCAGCAGTTTAGCGGGGGGGCCGGGCCAGGCGCAGTATTTT
CASSLAGGPGQAQYF
>TRBJ2-1|few|TRBV20-1|TRBD2
TGCAGTGCTAGAAATAGCGGGATCTCCTACAATGAGCAGTTCTTC
CSARNSGISYNEQFF
>TRBJ2-2|few|TRBV12-3/TRBV12-4|NA
TGTGCCAGCAGTCCAGGGCCAACGAACACCGGGGAGCTGTTTTTT
CASSPGPTNTGELFF
>TRBJ2-3|many|TRBV7-2|NA
TGTGCCAGCAGCTCCTTTTCGGCAGATACGCAGTATTTT
CASSSFSADTQYF
>TRBJ2-6|NA|TRBV10-3|NA
TGTGCCATCAGTGAGCGAGCTTCGCTGGGGGCCAACGTCCTGACTTTC
CAISERASLGANVLTF
>TRBJ2-1|NA|TRBV25-1|TRBD2
TGTGCCAGCAGTGGCTGGCCTAGCGGAGGCGATGAGCAGTTCTTC
CASSGWPSGGDEQFF
>TRBJ2-1|few|TRBV5-1|NA
TGCGCCAGCAGCCCCTCGGGCTCACAAGGGCTCAATGAGCAGTTCTTC
CASSPSGSQGLNEQFF
>TRBJ2-5|few|TRBV20-1|TRBD2
TGCAGTGCTGGATGGACTAGAGGGCAGGAGACCCAGTACTTC
CSAGWTRGQETQYF
>TRBJ2-3|few|TRBV24-1|NA
TGTGCCACCAGTGATTTAAGGGGGGATACGCAGTATTTT
CATSDLRGDTQYF
>TRBJ1-1|NA|TRBV7-9|NA
TGTGCCAGCAGCTTAGAGGCAGGGGTCACTGAAGCTTTCTTT
CASSLEAGVTEAFF
>TRBJ2-7|many|TRBV10-3|TRBD1
TGTGCCATCAGTAACACCGGGACAGGGGGGTACGAGCAGTACTTC
CAISNTGTGGYEQYF
>TRBJ2-1|few|TRBV5-6|NA
TGTGCCAGCAGTCAAAGCAACCGGTGGGATGAGCAGTTCTTC
CASSQSNRWDEQFF
>TRBJ1-3|NA|TRBV7-2|NA
TGTGCCAGCAGCTTAGGGCCTCTAGACACCATATATTTT
CASSLGPLDTIYF
>TRBJ1-5|many|TRBV5-1|NA
TGCGCCAGCAGCTTGGAGGCAGGGTCACAGCCCCAGCATTTT
CASSLEAGSQPQHF
>TRBJ2-7|NA|TRBV20-1|TRBD1
TGCAGTGCTAGGGGCTTGGAGACAGGGGCCTACGAGCAGTACTTC
CSARGLETGAYEQYF
>TRBJ2-6|many|TRBV20-1|NA
TGCAGTGCGCCGGACAACTCTGGGGCCAACGTCCTGACTTTC
CSAPDNSGANVLTF
>TRBJ2-1|many|TRBV5-1|TRBD1
TGCGCCAGCAGCTTGGCATCTCAGGGGGCTGGTGAGCAGTTCTTC
CASSLASQGAGEQFF